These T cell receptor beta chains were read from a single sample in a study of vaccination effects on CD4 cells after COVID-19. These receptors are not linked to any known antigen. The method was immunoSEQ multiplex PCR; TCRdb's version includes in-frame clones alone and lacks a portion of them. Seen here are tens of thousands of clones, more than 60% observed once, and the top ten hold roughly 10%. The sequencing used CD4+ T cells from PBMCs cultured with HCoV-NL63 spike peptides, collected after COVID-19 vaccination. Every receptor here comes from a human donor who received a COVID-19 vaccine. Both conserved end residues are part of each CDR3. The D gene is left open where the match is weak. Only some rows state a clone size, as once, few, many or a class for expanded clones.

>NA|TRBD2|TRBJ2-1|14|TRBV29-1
TGCAGCGTTGAGGTGTCGGGGGGTTCGGGTGAGCAGTTCTTC
CSVEVSGGSGEQFF
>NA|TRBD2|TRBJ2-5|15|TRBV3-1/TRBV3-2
TGTGCCAGCAGCCAAGCGGGGGGTGGCAGAGAGACCCAGTACTTC
CASSQAGGGRETQYF
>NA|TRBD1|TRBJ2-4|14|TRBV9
TGTGCCAGCAGCCTAAGGACAGGTTTTGACATTCAGTACTTC
CASSLRTGFDIQYF
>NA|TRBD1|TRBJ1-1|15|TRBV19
TGTGCCAGCGAGCCGGGACAGGGGTTTGACACTGAAGCTTTCTTT
CASEPGQGFDTEAFF
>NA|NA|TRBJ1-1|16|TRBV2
TGTGCCAGCAGTGATATAATGGGTCAGGGTGGCACTGAAGCTTTCTTT
CASSDIMGQGGTEAFF
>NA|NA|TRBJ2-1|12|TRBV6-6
TGTGCCAGCAGCCGAGGGGGCAATGAGCAGTTCTTC
CASSRGGNEQFF
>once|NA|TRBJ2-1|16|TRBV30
TGTGCATATCGCCGAGGACGGATTGGGGGGAGCGATGAGCAGTTCTTC
CAYRRGRIGGSDEQFF
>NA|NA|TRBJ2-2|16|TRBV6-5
TGTGCCAGCAGTTACAGGCGGGCGCCGAACACCGGGGAGCTGTTTTTT
CASSYRRAPNTGELFF
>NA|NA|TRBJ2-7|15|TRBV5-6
TGTGCCAGCAGCTTGGACAGGGTACTAGGATACGAGCAGTACTTC
CASSLDRVLGYEQYF
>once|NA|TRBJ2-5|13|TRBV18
TGTGCCAGCTCACCGGACAGACAAGAGACCCAGTACTTC
CASSPDRQETQYF
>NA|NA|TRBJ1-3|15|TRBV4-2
TGTGCCAGCAGCCAAGATGGGGCGGCCTCGGACACCATATATTTT
CASSQDGAASDTIYF
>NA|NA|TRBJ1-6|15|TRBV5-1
TGCGCCAGCAGCGACCTGGGCAGCTATAATTCACCCCTCCACTTT
CASSDLGSYNSPLHF
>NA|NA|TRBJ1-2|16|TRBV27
TGTGCCAGCAGTCCGAGTGACATCCGTTCTAACTATGGCTACACCTTC
CASSPSDIRSNYGYTF
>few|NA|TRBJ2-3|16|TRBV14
TGTGCCAGCAGCCCTCTCGGGAAGGGGAGCACAGATACGCAGTATTTT
CASSPLGKGSTDTQYF
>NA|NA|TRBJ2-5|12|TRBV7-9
TGTGCCAGCAGCTTATCCCTCGAGTTTGCGTACTTC
CASSLSLEFAYF